A single sample is the source of the 16 T cell receptor beta chains below, sequenced in a study of cytomegalovirus exposure and HLA in healthy donors listed by TCRdb under 2017. The method was the immunoSEQ multiplex PCR assay. A mixture of 60 forward primers for TCR Vbeta segments and 13 reverse primers for TCR Jbeta segments was used in the multiplex PCR. TCRdb provides this immuneACCESS table in a form limited to in-frame rearrangements. Some clones are lacking; in checked studies, under half of them reflect an unresolved V gene, and why the rest are absent is not known. Here the sample has 130,000 to 150,000 clones; approximately 68% occur a single time. In total, the top ten clones hold roughly 2.1% of the sample. The sample comprised PBMCs. These TCRs come from a man aged 35 to 55 in good health and CMV-seronegative.

This clone was seen a single time. The rearrangement uses TRBV19 and TRBJ1-5; no reliable D call. The CDR3 totals 14 residues. V lost 3 bases and J lost 4, with 10 bases in between. CDR1 is LNHDA and CDR2 is SQIVND in the germline V gene (reference sequence). CDR3 sequence (DNA): TGTGCCAGTAGTATTCGGGAGGGTAATCAGCCCCAGCATTTT. Encoded protein: CASSIREGNQPQHF.

The chain employs TRBV13 and TRBJ2-1; 10 bases map to TRBD2. The CDR3 is 16 residues long. Germline values: CDR1 PRHDT, CDR2 FYEKMQ (reference sequence). J was trimmed by 6 bases and V by 4 bases; bases with no gene match: 9. The CDR3 DNA follows: TGTGCCAGCAGCTACGGACTAGCGGCCCGGGGCAATGAGCAGTTCTTC. This encodes CASSYGLAARGNEQFF.

V usage is TRBV13 and J usage is TRBJ1-2, with 8 nucleotides matching TRBD1. The CDR3 totals 17 residues. V shed 5 bases, J shed 0 bases, and the junction held 11 bases outside the gene matches. The germline V gene has CDR1 PRHDT and CDR2 FYEKMQ (reference sequence). The CDR3 reads CASSQVAGGPANYGYTF. Here the CDR3 DNA reads TGTGCCAGCAGCCAGGTGGCAGGGGGCCCAGCTAACTATGGCTACACCTTC.

The chain joins TRBV15 to TRBJ1-1, with D unresolved. Trimming stripped 0 bases from V and 10 bases from J, with 18 bases between. This CDR3 spans 15 amino acids. Germline V lookup: CDR1 LNHNV, CDR2 YYDKDF (reference sequence). CDR3 nucleotide sequence: TGTGCCACCAGCAGAGATAAGCTCGAGACCACTAGAGCTTTCTTT. Translated: CATSRDKLETTRAFF.

The chain links TRBV4-1 to TRBJ1-2, with TRBD1 matching over 11 bases. Germline V lookup: CDR1 MGHRA, CDR2 YSYEKL. The J segment lost 2 bases and the V segment lost 1 base, leaving 0 bases of the junction unmatched. The CDR3 covers 15 residues. The CDR3, as DNA: TGCGCCAGCAGCCAAGGGGACAGGGGGAACTATGGCTACACCTTC. As protein: CASSQGDRGNYGYTF.

The chain carries TRBV15 and TRBJ1-5; maybe TRBD1 (5 bases). Trimming removed 3 bases from V and 0 bases from J, with 12 bases in between. The CDR3 contains 16 residues. The germline V gene has CDR1 LNHNV and CDR2 YYDKDF (reference sequence). This chain's CDR3 is CATSSGARYSNQPQHF. The CDR3 DNA reads TGTGCCACCAGCAGTGGGGCCCGGTATAGCAATCAGCCCCAGCATTTT.

This rearrangement joins TRBV9 to TRBJ2-1; 8 bases line up with TRBD2. Germline V CDR1 and CDR2: SGDLS, YYNGEE. This CDR3 is built from 16 residues. V lost 0 bases, J lost 2 bases, and 4 bases stayed unmatched. CDR3 region: CASSVGGRGAYNEQFF. The CDR3 DNA reads TGTGCCAGCAGCGTAGGAGGGCGGGGGGCCTACAATGAGCAGTTCTTC.

This chain links TRBV7-7 with TRBJ1-1; TRBD1 aligns across 9 bases. Germline CDR1 SSHAT, CDR2 FNYEAQ (reference sequence). The ends lost 5 bases at V and 4 bases at J; junction bases unmatched: 2. The CDR3 spans 13 residues. CDR3 residues: CASSQGQGTEAFF. As DNA, the CDR3 is TGTGCCAGCAGCCAGGGACAGGGCACTGAAGCTTTCTTT.

The J gene is TRBJ1-2, the V gene TRBV5-1, with 7 bases fitting TRBD1. The germline V gene has CDR1 SGHRS and CDR2 YFSETQ. The V segment lost 0 bases and the J segment 6 bases; nucleotides outside the gene matches: 8. The CDR3 has 15 residues. The CDR3 region has the DNA TGCGCCAGCAGCTTGGGTCTAGTGACAGGGAATGGCTACACCTTC. Amino acids: CASSLGLVTGNGYTF.

This rearrangement joins TRBV4-1 to TRBJ2-7, with TRBD1 matching over 8 bases. The CDR3 runs 13 residues. Germline V gives CDR1 MGHRA, CDR2 YSYEKL. Losses at the gene ends were 4 bases for V and 6 bases for J; bases not matched to a gene: 5. CDR3 in DNA: TGCGCCAGCAGCCCCGGACAGGGACTCGAGCAGTACTTC. This encodes CASSPGQGLEQYF.

This clone has ten or more counts. The rearrangement links TRBV6-4 to TRBJ2-1; TRBD2 aligns across 7 bases. V was pared by 3 bases and J by 8 bases, with 7 bases of the junction left unmatched. The CDR3 contains 14 residues. The germline V gene encodes CDR1 MRHNA and CDR2 SNTAGT. CDR3 DNA: TGTGCCAGCAGTGATACGGGAGGAAGGGATGAGCAGTTCTTC. It specifies CASSDTGGRDEQFF.

This chain uses TRBV19 with TRBJ1-1; 8 bases match TRBD1. Germline trimming cut 6 bases from V and 5 bases from J; bases unmatched to any gene: 8. From germline, CDR1 is LNHDA and CDR2 SQIVND (reference sequence). CDR3 length: 14 amino acids. The CDR3 loop is CASRSQGAGTEAFF. As DNA, the CDR3 is TGTGCCAGTAGGAGCCAGGGGGCTGGGACTGAAGCTTTCTTT.

This chain joins TRBV5-6 and TRBJ2-3; TRBD2 aligns across 7 bases. Trimming removed 1 base from V and 1 base from J; junction bases left unmatched: 3. Germline V CDR1 and CDR2: SGHDT, YYEEEE. The CDR3 extends over 15 amino acids. The CDR3 protein is CASSLFAGGTDTQYF. In DNA, the CDR3 is TGTGCCAGCAGCTTGTTTGCGGGAGGCACAGATACGCAGTATTTT.

The CDR3: CASRPGLAGALEYEQYF. CDR3 bases: TGTGCCAGCAGGCCAGGACTAGCGGGAGCCCTCGAGTACGAGCAGTACTTC. This rearrangement joins TRBV28 to TRBJ2-7; TRBD2 matches at 13 bases. The germline gives CDR1 MDHEN, CDR2 SYDVKM. The V and J ends lost 6 bases and 4 bases, in that order; junction bases with no gene match: 12. CDR3 length equals 17 residues.

The gene calls are TRBV6-1 and TRBJ2-5; perhaps TRBD1 as D (6 bases). Per germline, CDR1 MNHNS and CDR2 SASEGT. The CDR3 covers 13 residues. V shed 6 bases and J shed 1 base, with 9 bases lying between them. This CDR3 is CASSWTVQETQYF. The CDR3 nucleotides are TGTGCCAGCAGCTGGACAGTCCAAGAGACCCAGTACTTC.

This chain connects TRBV2 to TRBJ2-7, with D hard to call. The germline V and J ends were trimmed by 7 bases and 4 bases, with 8 bases remaining between them. The CDR3 is 11 amino acids. Looked up from germline, CDR1 is SNHLY and CDR2 is FYNNEI. Here the CDR3 DNA reads TGTGCCAGCAAATACAGTTACGAGCAGTACTTC. Its translation is CASKYSYEQYF.